Presented here are 9 T cell receptor beta chains from one specimen sequenced in a study of regulatory T cells in long-lasting Graves disease. The TCR beta library used iRepertoire HTBI primers with Arm-PCR amplification of CDR3. From the multiplex PCR reads, TCRdb called clonotypes with MiXCR, one entry per CDR3 protein. The table includes fewer than 600,000 distinct CDR3 sequences, roughly 23% detected once. As for time point: persistent/refractory GD, antithyroid drugs over 5 years with positive TRAb. The authors made the TCR library using RNA they extracted from PBMCs. The material sequenced was peripheral blood mononuclear cells (PBMCs), taken when the disease was refractory, from a patient treated with antithyroid drugs. The receptors come from a female donor with Graves disease.

This clonotype was seen only a few times. The chain uses TRBV10-3 and TRBJ2-2; 7 bases are shared with TRBD2. Germline loops: CDR1 ENHRY, CDR2 SYGVKD. V lost 7 bases to trimming and J lost 7 bases; unmatched junction nucleotides: 3. CDR3 length: 12 amino acids. CDR3 coding DNA: TGTGCCATCACCGGGGGGAACGGGGAGCTGTTTTTT. Translation: CAITGGNGELFF.

In regard to this clonotype: A much larger clonotype is one base distant, so this may be a read error. The rearrangement uses TRBV5-6 and TRBJ1-2; the D gene is possibly TRBD1 (6 bases). The length of the CDR3 is 15 residues. The germline V gene encodes CDR1 SGHDT and CDR2 YYEEEE. The CDR3 spells CVSSLEAQGLYGYTF. CDR3 nucleotides: TGTGTCAGCAGCTTGGAAGCCCAGGGGCTCTATGGCTACACCTTC.

This clonotype has a count of ten or more. The chain carries TRBV2 and TRBJ2-2; either TRBD1 or TRBD2 may supply D (7 bases each). Deletions cut 5 bases from V and 6 bases from J, with 16 bases between. Germline loops: CDR1 SNHLY, CDR2 FYNNEI. CDR3 length: 15 residues. DNA of the CDR3: TGTGCCAGCAGTCTTCAGGGGGGAGGGGCCGGGGAGCTGTTTTTT. Amino acids: CASSLQGGGAGELFF.

This clonotype was counted only a few times. V and J are TRBV29-1 and TRBJ2-2, with D maybe TRBD2 (6 bases). Germline V gene data show CDR1 as SQVTM and CDR2 as ANQGSEA. The CDR3 is 14 amino acids. The V end lost 3 bases, the J end lost 4 bases, and 12 bases lay between the germline ends. CDR3 protein: CSVEIADTTGELFF. CDR3 DNA sequence: TGCAGCGTTGAGATAGCGGACACCACCGGGGAGCTGTTTTTT.

This clonotype was seen many times. The rearrangement uses TRBV20-1 and TRBJ2-7, with a possible D match to TRBD1 (6 bases). Germline lookup yields CDR1 DFQATT and CDR2 SNEGSKA (reference sequence). V lost 3 bases and J lost 3, with 12 bases in between. The CDR3 runs to 13 residues. The CDR3, as DNA: TGCAGTGCTAGGGGAGACAGGCTCTACGAGCAGTACTTC. Residues: CSARGDRLYEQYF.

This clonotype came up many times. This chain uses TRBV6-2 or TRBV6-3 with TRBJ2-5, with D tentatively TRBD1 (5 bases). V was pared by 4 bases and J by 3 bases, with 9 bases between. Per germline, CDR1 MNHEY and CDR2 SVGEGT. This CDR3 contains 13 residues. This CDR3 reads CASSWGEEETQYF. CDR3 DNA: TGTGCCAGCAGTTGGGGCGAGGAAGAGACCCAGTACTTC.

This rearrangement joins TRBV3-2 to TRBJ1-1; TRBD1, as called in the table, went unchecked against the DNA. TRBV3-2 is a pseudogene segment. The CDR3 runs to 10 residues. In DNA, the CDR3 is TGTGCCAGCTCGGACAGGAGTCCTTTCTTT. It codes for CASSDRSPFF.

In the case of this clonotype: With a much larger clone just one base away, this may be a read error. Here the CDR3 reads CSARGWGSRRETQYF. In DNA form, the CDR3 reads TGCAGTGCTAGAGGCTGGGGCTCTAGGCGGGAGACCCAGTACTTC. The genes are TRBV20-1 and TRBJ2-5, with D possibly being TRBD1 (5 bases). This CDR3 contains 15 residues. CDR1 and CDR2 (germline): DFQATT, SNEGSKA (reference sequence). The ends were cut back, 1 base at V and 5 bases at J, with 17 bases in the middle.

Ten or more counts support this clonotype. J is TRBJ1-5 and V is TRBV28; D possibly corresponds to TRBD1 (6 bases). The length of the CDR3 is 15 residues. Germline assignment: CDR1 MDHEN and CDR2 SYDVKM. Trimming took 5 bases from V and 6 from J, leaving 17 bases between them. The CDR3 DNA reads TGTGCCAGCAGTGTCAGGGAGGGGGGCGGTCAGCCCCAGCATTTT. As protein: CASSVREGGGQPQHF.